Sequencing of this T cell receptor beta chain was carried out in a study of technical replicates of blood from four donors (TCRdb year 2017). Taken from cysteine to phenylalanine, the CDR3 has 15 residues. The retained sequence is limited to the CDR3, 45 bases, with the frame set at the first base. At the junction V is shortened by 8 bases and J by 5 bases; bases outside the gene matches: 12. CDR1 and CDR2 were assigned from the germline V gene as SNHLY and FYNNEI. Note on this clone: Its target antigen remains unknown. Base qualities are not provided; no much larger clone lies one nucleotide away.

Library prep was done by the immunoSEQ multiplex PCR assay. TCRdb stores this immuneACCESS table with in-frame sequences only. Part of the clones is absent; in the studies checked, under half of the shortfall reflects unresolved V genes, and no reason is known for the rest. Counted in this sample were tens of thousands of clones; 81% of them appeared once. The ten largest account for around 3.9% of the sample. This sequence was found in a human donor in good health. Some clones in this sample may be carry-over from other donors' samples. The chain was built from TRBV2 and TRBJ1-5; TRBD1 agrees with 7 junctional bases. The sample taken for sequencing was PBMCs. The nucleotide sequence is given as TGTGCCAGCGACCCCGGGACAGAAATTGATCAGCCCCAGCATTTT. Translated, it reads CASDPGTEIDQPQHF.